One T cell receptor (beta chain) is described in this entry. The antigen it binds to is not known. No quality values exist for individual bases; no much larger clone is one base distant. Library construction relied on the immunoSEQ multiplex PCR assay. Regarding the original processing steps: A statistical classification framework was built to diagnose cytomegalovirus status from the catalog of TCR beta chain sequences. TCRdb provides this immuneACCESS table in a form limited to in-frame rearrangements. Some clones are lacking; in checked studies, under half of them reflect an unresolved V gene, and why the rest are absent is not known. The V and J calls and clone size come from that table; D and trimming were worked out from the DNA. The sample table holds 110,000 or so clones, of which 85% to 90% were seen once. Roughly 2% of the sample is in the top ten clones. The entry originates in a study of cytomegalovirus exposure and HLA in healthy donors (dated by TCRdb to the late 2010s). For the wider study: The 550 to 750 repertoires of the first cohort and the 120 validation repertoires were produced on the same platform, according to a later analysis. The study was designed to test whether signatures of past pathogen exposure could be identified by cataloging public T cell receptors. Besides the first cohort of about 730 subjects, a separate validation cohort made up of over 95 different subjects was used. To predict cytomegalovirus infection status, the study combined high-throughput TCR immunosequencing, statistical association of individual TCRs with disease status, and machine learning. Study-wide findings and limitations: While some public TCRs were present in many individuals, most TCR sequences turned up only very rarely across donors. Of the cluster scores, 85% to 95% were above 0 in a later analysis, which found that TCRs clustered in the first cohort also tended to co-occur in the 110 or so validation repertoires. A later analysis had no HLA typing for the validation cohort, so co-occurrence there was scored across all 110 or so repertoires. In both the original and validation cohorts, the classifier was reported to diagnose cytomegalovirus status with high specificity and sensitivity. In vitro tests confirmed that a few of the cytomegalovirus-associated TCR beta chains recognize cytomegalovirus antigens. The study listed 170 or so TCR beta chains as associated with cytomegalovirus. The authors suggested that the approach could potentially be extended to other disease states and immunological phenotypes.

Separate from the approximately 700-subject first cohort, the validation cohort of about 120 subjects was the group to which the donors belonged. Clipping removes 4 bases from V and 2 bases from J, with 2 as the unmatched junction base count. In the germline V gene, CDR1 corresponds to SGDLS and CDR2 to YYNGEE. The CDR3, cysteine through phenylalanine, is 16 amino acids long. Only the CDR3 portion is preserved as DNA: 48 bases, with reading frame beginning at the first base. The sequence is built from TRBV9 and TRBJ2-5; the central 16 bases match TRBD2. Sequencing input: PBMCs. The origin of this receptor is a young woman in good health and CMV-seronegative. The CDR3: CASSPGLAGGQETQYF. The base sequence is TGTGCCAGCAGCCCGGGACTAGCGGGGGGGCAAGAGACCCAGTACTTC.